These T cell receptor beta chains were read from a single sample in a study of blood T cell repertoires in COVID-19. TCRdb keeps only in-frame clones here, not all; method: immunoSEQ multiplex PCR. The sample records some 520,000 clones, roughly nine tenths being singletons. The sequenced sample consisted of peripheral blood. The receptors derive from a man aged 18 to 29 with COVID-19, enrolled during active disease. Each CDR3 is given with its conserved first and last residue. The D gene is left open where the match is weak. Size values are once, few and many counts, or a class for expanded clones, and some rows have none.

CDR3	DNA	size	V	J	D
CASSLGGSSTDTQYF	TGTGCCAGCAGCCTCGGAGGGAGTAGCACAGATACGCAGTATTTT	-	TRBV5-6	TRBJ2-3	-
CASTTGGAGTEAFF	TGTGCCAGCACGACCGGGGGTGCGGGCACTGAAGCTTTCTTT	-	TRBV6-6	TRBJ1-1	-
CASSPGTGSSYEQYF	TGTGCCAGCTCACCAGGGACAGGGAGCTCCTACGAGCAGTACTTC	-	TRBV18	TRBJ2-7	TRBD1
CASKGGQSNTGELFF	TGTGCCAGTAAGGGGGGGCAGTCCAACACCGGGGAGCTGTTTTTT	-	TRBV6-5	TRBJ2-2	-
CASSPRVPQGGIDTQYF	TGTGCCAGCTCACCAAGGGTTCCGCAGGGAGGGATAGATACGCAGTATTTT	once	TRBV18	TRBJ2-3	TRBD2
CASSPERETQYF	TGTGCCAGCTCCCCAGAGCGAGAGACCCAGTACTTC	once	TRBV6-5	TRBJ2-5	-
CASSRDGVEQYF	TGTGCCAGCAGCCGGGATGGCGTCGAGCAGTACTTC	-	TRBV7-9	TRBJ2-7	-
CASSLVLLAGIYTGELFF	TGTGCCAGCAGCTTAGTCCTCCTAGCGGGGATTTACACCGGGGAGCTGTTTTTT	-	TRBV11-2	TRBJ2-2	TRBD2
CASSPGLTQPQHF	TGTGCCAGCTCACCGGGACTTACGCAGCCCCAGCATTTT	-	TRBV18	TRBJ1-5	-
CASSLSDRVDEQYF	TGTGCCAGCAGCTTGTCGGACAGGGTCGACGAGCAGTACTTC	-	TRBV5-4	TRBJ2-7	TRBD1
CATSRSQETQYF	TGTGCCACCTCGAGAAGCCAAGAGACCCAGTACTTC	-	TRBV28	TRBJ2-5	-
CAVLQVFNEKLFF	TGTGCCGTCTTACAGGTTTTTAATGAAAAACTGTTTTTT	-	TRBV7-9	TRBJ1-4	-
CASSETGTYEQYF	TGCGCCAGCAGCGAGACAGGGACCTACGAGCAGTACTTC	-	TRBV5-1	TRBJ2-7	TRBD1
CASSVGQGGQPQHF	TGTGCCAGCAGTGTTGGGCAGGGAGGTCAGCCCCAGCATTTT	-	TRBV2	TRBJ1-5	-
CAWGLQGNQPQHF	TGTGCCTGGGGGTTGCAGGGCAATCAGCCCCAGCATTTT	-	TRBV30	TRBJ1-5	-
CASSPGQGDYGYTF	TGTGCCAGCAGCCCGGGACAGGGGGACTATGGCTACACCTTC	-	TRBV9	TRBJ1-2	TRBD1
CASSEFYGRVEETQYF	TGTGCCAGCAGTGAATTCTACGGGAGGGTGGAAGAGACCCAGTACTTC	-	TRBV25-1	TRBJ2-5	TRBD2
CASSPQGGQPQHF	TGTGCCAGCAGTCCTCAGGGGGGACAGCCCCAGCATTTT	-	TRBV6-5	TRBJ1-5	TRBD1
CATRRTDNQETQYF	TGTGCCACGCGCCGGACAGATAACCAAGAGACCCAGTACTTC	-	TRBV2	TRBJ2-5	-
CASSSPNRQFPFF	TGTGCCAGCAGCTCCCCTAATAGACAGTTTCCGTTCTTC	-	TRBV7-9	TRBJ2-1	-
CATSRDQAQETQYF	TGTGCCACCAGCAGAGATCAGGCCCAAGAGACCCAGTACTTC	-	TRBV15	TRBJ2-5	-
CASSPTGASNQPQHF	TGCGCCAGCAGCCCGACAGGGGCGAGTAATCAGCCCCAGCATTTT	-	TRBV5-1	TRBJ1-5	TRBD1
CASSIPRDRDSNQPQHF	TGTGCCAGTAGTATACCCCGGGACAGGGACAGCAATCAGCCCCAGCATTTT	-	TRBV19	TRBJ1-5	TRBD1
CASSVALADQETQYF	TGTGCCAGCAGCGTAGCCTTAGCGGATCAAGAGACCCAGTACTTC	-	TRBV9	TRBJ2-5	-
CASSERGWATPKNIQYF	TGTGCCAGCAGTGAAAGGGGTTGGGCTACCCCCAAAAACATTCAGTACTTC	-	TRBV6-1	TRBJ2-4	-
CASSLEAGKAFF	TGTGCCAGCAGCTTAGAAGCCGGGAAAGCTTTCTTT	-	TRBV11-3	TRBJ1-1	-
CASADGVDETQYF	TGTGCCAGCGCAGACGGGGTTGATGAGACCCAGTACTTC	-	TRBV18	TRBJ2-5	-
CSASRTGPYEQYF	TGCAGTGCTAGTAGGACAGGGCCCTACGAGCAGTACTTC	-	TRBV20-1	TRBJ2-7	TRBD1
CASSIRGAVTGELFF	TGTGCCAGCTCTATCCGGGGAGCGGTCACCGGGGAGCTGTTTTTT	once	TRBV2	TRBJ2-2	-
CASSQERGLSLNSPLHF	TGTGCCAGCAGCCAAGAGCGGGGGTTGAGCCTAAATTCACCCCTCCACTTT	-	TRBV3-1/TRBV3-2	TRBJ1-6	-
CASSHNRDYPFFTDTQYF	TGTGCCAGCAGTCACAACCGGGACTATCCCTTCTTCACAGATACGCAGTATTTT	-	TRBV5-4	TRBJ2-3	TRBD2
CASSASWTGGYGYTF	TGTGCCAGCAGTGCAAGTTGGACGGGGGGCTATGGCTACACCTTC	-	TRBV2	TRBJ1-2	-
CATSRSAGVGTGELFF	TGTGCCACCAGTCGTTCCGCGGGAGTCGGAACCGGGGAGCTGTTTTTT	-	TRBV24-1	TRBJ2-2	TRBD2
CASTLEGRGGLFF	TGTGCCAGCACCCTAGAAGGTCGTGGTGGACTGTTTTTT	-	TRBV2	TRBJ1-4	-
CASSPLAGYQETQYF	TGTGCCAGCAGCCCACTAGCGGGGTACCAAGAGACCCAGTACTTC	-	TRBV11-2	TRBJ2-5	TRBD2
CASTKQGSYEQYF	TGTGCCAGCACCAAACAGGGTTCCTACGAGCAGTACTTC	few	TRBV12-3/TRBV12-4	TRBJ2-7	-
CASSLGAGETQYF	TGTGCCAGCAGTTTAGGGGCGGGCGAGACCCAGTACTTC	-	TRBV12-3/TRBV12-4	TRBJ2-5	-
CASSAGTSTVETQYF	TGTGCCAGCAGTGCCGGGACTAGTACGGTGGAGACCCAGTACTTC	-	TRBV28	TRBJ2-5	TRBD2
CASTRPGYRGNEQFF	TGTGCCAGCACCCGGCCCGGTTACAGGGGAAATGAGCAGTTCTTC	-	TRBV5-4	TRBJ2-1	TRBD1
CASSLGQGSTDTQYF	TGTGCCAGCAGCCTAGGACAGGGATCTACAGATACGCAGTATTTT	-	TRBV11-2	TRBJ2-3	TRBD1
CASGQGEVYEQYF	TGCGCCAGCGGACAGGGGGAGGTCTACGAGCAGTACTTC	-	TRBV5-1	TRBJ2-7	TRBD1
CASSSGSGGEQYF	TGTGCCAGCAGTTCAGGGTCAGGGGGCGAGCAGTACTTC	-	TRBV12-3/TRBV12-4	TRBJ2-7	TRBD1
CASSLGLAGVTGELFF	TGTGCCAGCAGTCTCGGACTAGCGGGGGTCACCGGGGAGCTGTTTTTT	-	TRBV3-1/TRBV3-2	TRBJ2-2	TRBD2
CASSVDSRNEQFF	TGTGCCAGCAGCGTAGACTCACGGAATGAGCAGTTCTTC	once	TRBV9	TRBJ2-1	-
CASSPGGQETQYF	TGTGCCAGCAGCCCAGGGGGCCAAGAGACCCAGTACTTC	-	TRBV12-3/TRBV12-4	TRBJ2-5	TRBD1